This T cell receptor beta chain was recovered during a study of control samples from healthy donors and cancer patients. The method was immunoSEQ multiplex PCR; TCRdb's version includes in-frame clones alone and lacks a portion of them. The table shows 150,000 to 160,000 clones, with approximately 93% occurring only once. CDR3 size: 13 residues. Germline V gene lookup returns CDR1 KGHSH and CDR2 LQKENI. The V end lost 2 bases, the J end lost 5 bases, and 7 bases lay between the germline ends. This clone has only one observation. The sequence was obtained from a man in his forties in good health. This chain links TRBV18 with TRBJ1-5; D gene ambiguous. Sample: blood. The CDR3 nucleotides read TGTGCCAGCTCACCATCCGGGGATCAGCCCCAGCATTTT. Translated: CASSPSGDQPQHF.